Detailed here is one T cell receptor beta chain. Losses at the gene ends were 2 bases for V and 4 bases for J; bases not matched to a gene: 8. Germline loops: CDR1 MNHEY, CDR2 SVGAGI. This CDR3 is built from 16 residues. These data are taken from a study of CD8 T cells in Susac syndrome. cDNA came from about 0.5 to 1 ug RNA primed by random hexamers. An immunoSEQ multiplex PCR amplified TCR beta CDR3 over 54 Vbeta and 13 Jbeta. TCRdb used MiXCR to reprocess the immunoSEQ multiplex PCR reads, holding one entry per CDR3 protein. The data show roughly 190,000 distinct CDR3 sequences, with around nine tenths seen just once and approximately 0.09% held by the top ten.

Sequencing input: CD4+ T cells from PBMCs. The V and J genes are TRBV6-5 and TRBJ1-1; 9 bases line up with TRBD1. The clonotype was recovered from a human donor with Susac syndrome. The CDR3 loop reads CASSYLMTGGSTEAFF. CDR3 in DNA: TGTGCCAGCAGTTACCTAATGACAGGGGGTTCCACTGAAGCTTTCTTT.